The present entry profiles one T cell receptor beta chain with its context. This specimen comes from a study of blood T cell repertoires in COVID-19. Across the whole study: Sources were T cells, B-cell-depleted T cells, or PBMCs; the material itself was cDNA or gDNA.

Germline V lookup: CDR1 SNHLY, CDR2 FYNNEI. CDR3 length equals 18 residues. J gave up 1 base and V 6 bases, and 12 bases lay outside the gene matches. In the authors' workflow: Scientists estimated how many nucleated cells there were by amplifying reference gene primers. The repertoire was sequenced with immunoSEQ multiplex PCR; TCRdb's copy has only in-frame clones and lacks some. That table furnishes V, J and clone size, whereas the DNA furnished D and trimming. The sample carries 110,000 or so clones, around 84% recorded once. The clonotype was recovered from a woman aged 40 to 50 with acute or convalescent COVID-19. The chain uses TRBV2 and TRBJ2-7, with 13 positions matching TRBD2. Sequencing input: peripheral blood. The CDR3 DNA is TGTGCCAGCAGCGCCGGGACTAGCGGGACCCATTATTCCTACGAGCAGTACTTC. This encodes CASSAGTSGTHYSYEQYF.